Listed below are T cell receptor beta chains from one sample, sequenced in a study of T cell changes during pregnancy in multiple sclerosis. TCRdb's copy holds only in-frame clones and misses some; the assay was immunoSEQ multiplex PCR. The data contain tens of thousands of clones, approximately 92% of them seen just once; the ten biggest clones take up approximately 0.69%. The source material was CD4+ T cells from peripheral blood mononuclear cells, sampled after pregnancy. The receptors here all came from a female donor with multiple sclerosis, enrolled in a pregnancy study. The conserved cysteine and the conserved F or W are not part of the CDR3 here. Fields, in order: J gene, V gene, CDR3 protein.

TRBJ2-1 TRBV6-6 ASRDRAGGSYNEQF
TRBJ1-5 TRBV7-8 ASSTDRVNNNQPQH
TRBJ1-2 TRBV29-1 SLRGQEDGYT
TRBJ1-4 TRBV19 ASRTGGSEKLF
TRBJ2-7 TRBV6-5 ASRYTGGPNEQY
TRBJ1-3 TRBV4-3 ASSQGGVPGRGNTIY
TRBJ1-2 TRBV9 ASSVGAMDGYT
TRBJ1-2 TRBV19 ASEANNYGYT
TRBJ1-2 TRBV2 ASSDRDRGRRGSGYT
TRBJ2-1 TRBV4-1 ASSQVRQTNEQF
TRBJ1-3 TRBV15 ATSRDVDSGNTIY
TRBJ1-5 TRBV7-9 ASSLFQGQPQH
TRBJ2-7 TRBV10-3 AIRGTSFSYEQY
TRBJ2-2 TRBV7-9 ASSLASGANTGELF
TRBJ2-3 TRBV10-1 ASSDLCGLDSTDTQY
TRBJ2-5 TRBV5-4 ASSPVGQETQY
TRBJ1-2 TRBV18 ASSPGSGGNGYT
TRBJ1-5 TRBV7-2 ASSFTGGSNQPQH
TRBJ2-7 TRBV29-1 SVDGTGYEQY
TRBJ2-1 TRBV7-3 ASSFPGGGNEQF
TRBJ2-4 TRBV5-1 ASSLAPSGEAVRQY
TRBJ2-5 TRBV9 ASSPRGQRGAETQY
TRBJ2-2 TRBV6-1 ASSEHPSDTGELF
TRBJ1-2 TRBV7-7 ASSLSRPLNYGYT
TRBJ2-1 TRBV18 ASSPPWTVYNEQF
TRBJ1-4 TRBV5-6 ASSLGLGQTNEKLF
TRBJ2-3 TRBV7-2 ASSNRQAVGTDTQY
TRBJ1-5 TRBV30 AWSVLGGNQPQH
TRBJ1-1 TRBV29-1 SVEFSSREAF
TRBJ2-7 TRBV11-2 ASSSGPTGTYEQY
TRBJ2-7 TRBV10-3 ALGGVADEQY
TRBJ1-2 TRBV5-6 ASSLDGANYGYT
TRBJ2-7 TRBV27 ASSFTASGSYEQY
TRBJ1-1 TRBV30 AWSVQRTIVAEAF
TRBJ1-5 TRBV5-4 ASSIGGVGQPQH
TRBJ1-2 TRBV19 ASSMTGNYGYT
TRBJ1-2 TRBV18 ASSPLSRSTGFYGYT
TRBJ1-2 TRBV14 ASSAKIGPGEGYT
TRBJ1-1 TRBV5-6 ASSLALRNTEAF
TRBJ2-7 TRBV7-2 ASSLEQGLGYEQY
TRBJ1-2 TRBV6-1 ASSDTGSRAYGYT
TRBJ2-1 TRBV5-4 ASSLTTGTSGGDEQF
TRBJ2-7 TRBV2 ASSLKGDYEQY
TRBJ1-1 TRBV5-1 ASSLGGTGGTEAF
TRBJ2-1 TRBV19 ASSIGQGGRDEQF
TRBJ1-2 TRBV25-1 ASSEAGSDYGYT
TRBJ2-6 TRBV5-6 ASSMGLFSGANVLT
TRBJ2-5 TRBV4-1 ASSQDPARGRETQY
TRBJ1-2 TRBV10-3 AIFDRGLGYT
TRBJ2-5 TRBV9 ASSVFSESQETQY
TRBJ2-3 TRBV30 AWLGGKLSTDTQY
TRBJ1-3 TRBV10-3 AISQGGNTIY
TRBJ2-7 TRBV7-2 ASSLGQGVNEQY